Presented here are 15 T cell receptor beta chains from one specimen sequenced in a study of cytomegalovirus exposure and HLA in healthy donors. The PCR made use of 60 Vbeta and 13 Jbeta primers. Using immunoSEQ multiplex PCR, the repertoire was profiled, and TCRdb retains in-frame clones only, with some absent. Seen here are around 150,000 clones, 75% to 85% observed once, and the top ten hold roughly 6%. The sequencing input was PBMCs. The receptors originated from a man between 45 and 60 years old in good health and CMV-seropositive.

This chain joins TRBV27 and TRBJ1-5; 10 bases match TRBD1. This CDR3 contains 19 residues. V shed 5 bases and J 3 bases; nucleotides not matched to a gene: 16. The germline V gene has CDR1 MNHEY and CDR2 SMNVEV (reference sequence). The CDR3 DNA reads as TGTGCCAGCAGTCGCGGACAGGGGGTACTATCGTTGTACAATCAGCCCCAGCATTTT. It is translated as CASSRGQGVLSLYNQPQHF.

This clone has only a few counts. The gene calls are TRBV19 and TRBJ1-5, with D tentatively TRBD1 (6 bases). The CDR3 totals 16 residues. V was shortened by 4 bases and J by 2 bases, with 15 bases between the two germline ends. CDR1 LNHDA and CDR2 SQIVND come from the germline V gene (reference sequence). CDR3 sequence reads: CASSSIQGRGNQPQHF. As DNA, the CDR3 is TGTGCCAGTAGTAGCATACAGGGTAGGGGCAATCAGCCCCAGCATTTT.

J is TRBJ2-7 and V is TRBV6-5, with D perhaps matching TRBD2 (6 bases). Trimming took 4 bases from V and 0 from J, leaving 16 bases between them. Germline values: CDR1 MNHEY, CDR2 SVGAGI. This CDR3 comprises 16 residues. CDR3 sequence (DNA): TGTGCCAGCAGTTCGGCTAGCGAACTCTACTCCTACGAGCAGTACTTC. It encodes CASSSASELYSYEQYF.

There are a few counts of this clone. The chain carries TRBV19 and TRBJ1-1; D perhaps matches TRBD1 (6 bases). V gave up 1 base and J gave up 6 bases, with 12 bases separating them. Germline CDR1 reads LNHDA; CDR2 reads SQIVND (reference sequence). The CDR3 is made up of 14 amino acids. CDR3 DNA: TGTGCCAGTAGTATAGCATACAGGGTCTCTGAAGCTTTCTTT. It is translated as CASSIAYRVSEAFF.

The gene calls are TRBV13 and TRBJ1-3, with D possibly matching TRBD1 (5 bases). CDR1 is PRHDT and CDR2 is FYEKMQ in the germline V gene (reference sequence). This CDR3 is built from 14 residues. Trimming pared 5 bases from V and 1 base from J, leaving 9 bases between. CDR3 loop: CASSRRTSGNTIYF. The CDR3, as DNA: TGTGCCAGCAGCCGCAGGACATCTGGAAACACCATATATTTT.

The chain combines TRBV5-4 with TRBJ2-1; TRBD2 matches 11 bases. The CDR3 is 17 amino acids. The trim removed 4 bases at V and 4 bases at J, leaving 10 bases unmatched. Germline lookup yields CDR1 SGHNT and CDR2 YYREEE (reference sequence). The CDR3 sequence: CASSPRDGTSGYNEQFF. The CDR3 nucleotides are TGTGCCAGCAGCCCTAGGGATGGGACTAGCGGATACAATGAGCAGTTCTTC. The full variable domain, its missing parts supplied by reference TRBV5-4 and TRBJ2-1, is ETGVTQSPTHLIKTRGQQVTLRCSSQSGHNTVSWYQQALGQGPQFIFQYYREEENGRGNFPPRFSGLQFPNYSSELNVNALELDDSALYLCASSPRDGTSGYNEQFFGPGTRLTVL.

The table lists this clone with a count of one. The chain uses TRBV12-5 and TRBJ2-7, with 7 bases aligning to TRBD1. The J segment lost 3 bases and the V segment lost 1 base, leaving 9 bases of the junction unmatched. Germline V lookup: CDR1 LGHNT, CDR2 FRNRAP. The CDR3 loop spans 16 amino acids. In DNA form, the CDR3 reads TGTGCTAGTGGTTTGGCTCTACAGGGGACGATCTACGAGCAGTACTTC. It codes for CASGLALQGTIYEQYF.

V usage is TRBV11-1 and J usage is TRBJ1-1, with D maybe TRBD1 (5 bases). This CDR3 has 14 residues. The V gene lost 5 bases and the J gene lost 1 base, with 11 bases spanning the gap. From germline, CDR1 is SGHAT and CDR2 FQDESV (reference sequence). The CDR3 reads CASSRNGGNTEAFF. For the CDR3, the DNA is TGTGCCAGCAGCCGAAACGGGGGGAACACTGAAGCTTTCTTT. Using reference TRBV11-1 and TRBJ1-1 for the parts outside the CDR3, the full variable domain is EAEVAQSPRYKITEKSQAVAFWCDPISGHATLYWYRQILGQGPELLVQFQDESVVDDSQLPKDRFSAERLKGVDSTLKIQPAELGDSAMYLCASSRNGGNTEAFFGQGTRLTVV.

This clone showed up just a few times. V is TRBV5-5 and J is TRBJ2-5, with TRBD1 matching 7 bases. The CDR3 length is 15 residues. CDR1 and CDR2 (germline): SGHKS, YYEKEE (reference sequence). Trimming cost V 2 bases and J 2 bases; bases outside gene matches: 6. CDR3 amino acids: CASSFGPGQQETQYF. The DNA for the CDR3 is TGTGCCAGCAGCTTTGGTCCGGGACAGCAAGAGACCCAGTACTTC.

The chain carries TRBV25-1 and TRBJ2-1; the match to TRBD2 covers 9 bases. Germline loops: CDR1 MGHDK, CDR2 SYGVNS. V shed 10 bases, J shed 4 bases, and the junction held 5 bases outside the gene matches. The CDR3 consists of 13 residues. CDR3 sequence reads: CATGLALYNEQFF. The CDR3 region has the DNA TGTGCCACGGGACTAGCCCTATACAATGAGCAGTTCTTC.

The chain recombines TRBV19 with TRBJ2-7; 7 bases match TRBD1. This CDR3 contains 15 residues. From germline, CDR1 is LNHDA and CDR2 SQIVND (reference sequence). V lost 4 bases to trimming and J lost 2 bases; unmatched junction nucleotides: 8. The CDR3 reads CASSTRGRTPYEQYF. CDR3 nucleotide sequence: TGTGCCAGTAGTACGAGGGGGCGGACCCCCTACGAGCAGTACTTC.

The chain carries TRBV11-2 and TRBJ1-4, with TRBD1 matching 7 bases. CDR1 and CDR2 from the germline V gene are SGHAT and FQNNGV. CDR3 length: 14 residues. The ends lost 3 bases at V and 5 bases at J; junction bases unmatched: 3. CDR3 protein: CASSFGTDNEKLFF. CDR3 in DNA: TGTGCCAGCAGCTTTGGGACAGACAATGAAAAACTGTTTTTT.

V usage is TRBV30 and J usage is TRBJ2-1; TRBD2 agrees at 10 bases. Unmatched junction bases numbered 4, after V lost 1 base and J lost 10 bases. This CDR3 has 13 amino acids. Germline CDR1 reads GTSNPN; CDR2 reads SVGIG (reference sequence). DNA for the CDR3: TGTGCCTGGAGTGGGACTAGCGGAGGCGAGCAGTTCTTC. Translating gives CAWSGTSGGEQFF. The full variable domain, completed using reference TRBV30 and TRBJ2-1, is SQTIHQWPATLVQPVGSPLSLECTVEGTSNPNLYWYRQAAGRGLQLLFYSVGIGQISSEVPQNLSASRPQDRQFILSSKKLLLSDSGFYLCAWSGTSGGEQFFGPGTRLTVL.

V gene TRBV19 combines with J gene TRBJ1-2; D not certain. The germline gives CDR1 LNHDA, CDR2 SQIVND (reference sequence). Trimming removed 7 bases at V and 8 bases at J, with 11 bases between. The CDR3 sequence is 11 residues long. CDR3 bases: TGTGCCAGTACAGGAAGGTTGGGCTACACCTTC. Translation gives CASTGRLGYTF. Together with reference TRBV19 and TRBJ1-2, the CDR3 gives the full variable domain: DGGITQSPKYLFRKEGQNVTLSCEQNLNHDAMYWYRQDPGQGLRLIYYSQIVNDFQKGDIAEGYSVSREKKESFPLTVTSAQKNPTAFYLCASTGRLGYTFGSGTRLTVV.

This clone has more than one count but fewer than ten. The CDR3 coding sequence is TGTGCCAGTGAGAATGGGGAGTTTGTCGGGGAGCTGTTTTTT. It codes for CASENGEFVGELFF. J is TRBJ2-2 and V is TRBV10-3; weak D call: TRBD2 (5 bases). CDR3 length: 14 amino acids. CDR1 and CDR2 (germline): ENHRY, SYGVKD. Trimming took 10 bases from V and 7 from J, leaving 19 bases between them.